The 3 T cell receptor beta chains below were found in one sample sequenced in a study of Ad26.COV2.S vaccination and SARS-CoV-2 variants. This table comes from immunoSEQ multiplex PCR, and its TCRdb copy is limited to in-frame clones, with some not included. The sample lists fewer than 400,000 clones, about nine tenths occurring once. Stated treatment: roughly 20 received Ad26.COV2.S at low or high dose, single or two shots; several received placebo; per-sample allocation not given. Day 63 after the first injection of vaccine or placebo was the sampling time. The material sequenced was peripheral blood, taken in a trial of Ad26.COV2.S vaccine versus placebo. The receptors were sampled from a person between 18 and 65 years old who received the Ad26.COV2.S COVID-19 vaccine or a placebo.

The CDR3 is CAISESWKGGNTEAFF. The DNA for the CDR3 is TGTGCCATCAGTGAGTCGTGGAAAGGGGGGAACACTGAAGCTTTCTTT. The chain couples TRBV10-3 to TRBJ1-1; D possibly corresponds to TRBD1 (6 bases). CDR1 and CDR2 from the germline V gene are ENHRY and SYGVKD. V lost 0 bases and J 1 base, leaving 12 bases between the germline ends. The CDR3 has 16 residues.

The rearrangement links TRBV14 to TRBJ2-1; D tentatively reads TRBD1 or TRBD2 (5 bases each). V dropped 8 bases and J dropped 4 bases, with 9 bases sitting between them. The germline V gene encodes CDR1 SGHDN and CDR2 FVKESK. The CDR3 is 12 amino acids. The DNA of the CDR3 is TGTGCCAGCGGGACGCTATACAATGAGCAGTTCTTC. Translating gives CASGTLYNEQFF.

This CDR3 is CASSLEGSSSSYNEQFF. CDR3 DNA sequence: TGCGCCAGCAGCTTGGAGGGCAGTTCAAGCTCCTACAATGAGCAGTTCTTC. This sequence joins TRBV5-1 and TRBJ2-1; D not certain. The CDR3 sequence is 17 residues long. Germline assignment: CDR1 SGHRS and CDR2 YFSETQ. V shed 0 bases and J shed 0 bases, with 13 bases lying between them.